A selection of T cell receptor beta chains follows, all from one sample in a study of T cells in localized non-small cell lung cancer. TCRdb's table, derived via immunoSEQ multiplex PCR, lists solely in-frame clones and lacks some. The table includes about 40,000 clones, around 86% detected once. Sequencing used peripheral blood, obtained before any cancer treatment. The origin of the receptors is a man aged 35 to 70 with stage I lung adenocarcinoma. Each CDR3 is given with its conserved first and last residue. The order of the fields is J gene, V gene, D gene, clone size, CDR3 protein, CDR3 DNA. A D gene is named only where the DNA matches it firmly. Only some rows state a clone size, as once, few, many or a class for expanded clones.

J gene: TRBJ1-3
V gene: TRBV13
D gene: TRBD1
clone size: NA
CDR3 protein: CASRQTGGRNTIYF
CDR3 DNA: TGTGCCAGCAGACAGACAGGGGGCAGAAACACCATATATTTT

J gene: TRBJ2-1
V gene: TRBV9
D gene: NA
clone size: NA
CDR3 protein: CASSVVEGLINEQFF
CDR3 DNA: TGTGCCAGCAGCGTAGTGGAGGGTCTTATCAATGAGCAGTTCTTC

J gene: TRBJ2-7
V gene: TRBV15
D gene: NA
clone size: once
CDR3 protein: CATSRRPYYEQYF
CDR3 DNA: TGTGCCACCAGCAGGAGGCCTTACTACGAGCAGTACTTC

J gene: TRBJ2-2
V gene: TRBV6-5
D gene: TRBD2
clone size: NA
CDR3 protein: CASKRGTITGELFF
CDR3 DNA: TGTGCCAGCAAACGCGGGACTATCACCGGGGAGCTGTTTTTT

J gene: TRBJ2-2
V gene: TRBV29-1
D gene: NA
clone size: NA
CDR3 protein: CSTKDRANTGELFF
CDR3 DNA: TGCAGCACAAAGGACAGAGCGAACACCGGGGAGCTGTTTTTT

J gene: TRBJ2-1
V gene: TRBV7-8
D gene: NA
clone size: NA
CDR3 protein: CASSLSGGLEQFF
CDR3 DNA: TGTGCCAGCAGCCTCTCTGGCGGGCTAGAGCAGTTCTTC

J gene: TRBJ2-7
V gene: TRBV28
D gene: TRBD2
clone size: NA
CDR3 protein: CASTFSGRPSYEQYF
CDR3 DNA: TGTGCCAGCACCTTTAGCGGGAGGCCCTCCTACGAGCAGTACTTC

J gene: TRBJ2-3
V gene: TRBV7-2
D gene: NA
clone size: NA
CDR3 protein: CASSLDKDTQYF
CDR3 DNA: TGTGCCAGCAGCTTAGATAAAGATACGCAGTATTTT

J gene: TRBJ2-7
V gene: TRBV13
D gene: TRBD1
clone size: NA
CDR3 protein: CASTRQGVAYEQYF
CDR3 DNA: TGTGCCAGCACCCGACAGGGAGTGGCCTACGAGCAGTACTTC

J gene: TRBJ1-5
V gene: TRBV7-8
D gene: NA
clone size: few
CDR3 protein: CASSGRGRYSNQPQHF
CDR3 DNA: TGTGCCAGCAGCGGCCGGGGCAGGTATAGCAATCAGCCCCAGCATTTT

J gene: TRBJ2-7
V gene: TRBV5-1
D gene: TRBD2
clone size: NA
CDR3 protein: CASRAGGSGSSAYEQYF
CDR3 DNA: TGCGCCAGCAGAGCTGGGGGGAGCGGGAGTTCCGCCTACGAGCAGTACTTC

J gene: TRBJ2-7
V gene: TRBV5-1
D gene: NA
clone size: NA
CDR3 protein: CASSLVGQGAYEQYF
CDR3 DNA: TGCGCCAGCAGCTTGGTCGGCCAGGGAGCCTACGAGCAGTACTTC

J gene: TRBJ1-4
V gene: TRBV30
D gene: TRBD1
clone size: NA
CDR3 protein: CAWETGTGQKLFF
CDR3 DNA: TGTGCCTGGGAGACAGGGACCGGGCAAAAACTGTTTTTT

J gene: TRBJ1-1
V gene: TRBV19
D gene: NA
clone size: once
CDR3 protein: CASSIDREPSNTEAFF
CDR3 DNA: TGTGCCAGTAGTATAGATCGGGAGCCGTCGAACACTGAAGCTTTCTTT

J gene: TRBJ2-5
V gene: TRBV7-9
D gene: TRBD2
clone size: NA
CDR3 protein: CASSSTSGRKETQYF
CDR3 DNA: TGTGCCAGCAGCTCCACTAGCGGGAGGAAAGAGACCCAGTACTTC

J gene: TRBJ2-7
V gene: TRBV4-2
D gene: NA
clone size: NA
CDR3 protein: CASSQDSRYEQYF
CDR3 DNA: TGTGCCAGCAGCCAGGACTCTCGCTACGAGCAGTACTTC

J gene: TRBJ1-5
V gene: TRBV28
D gene: NA
clone size: few
CDR3 protein: CASSSPQDQPQHF
CDR3 DNA: TGTGCCAGCAGTTCGCCCCAGGATCAGCCCCAGCATTTT

J gene: TRBJ1-5
V gene: TRBV7-6
D gene: NA
clone size: NA
CDR3 protein: CASSLGRGSNQPQHF
CDR3 DNA: TGTGCCAGCAGCTTAGGAAGGGGTAGCAATCAGCCCCAGCATTTT

J gene: TRBJ2-2
V gene: TRBV11-3
D gene: NA
clone size: NA
CDR3 protein: CASSSGGSGTGELFF
CDR3 DNA: TGTGCCAGCAGCAGTGGGGGGAGTGGCACCGGGGAGCTGTTTTTT

J gene: TRBJ2-5
V gene: TRBV5-1
D gene: NA
clone size: NA
CDR3 protein: CASSLALGGSTQETQYF
CDR3 DNA: TGCGCCAGCAGCTTGGCTTTAGGGGGGAGTACACAAGAGACCCAGTACTTC

J gene: TRBJ1-5
V gene: TRBV10-3
D gene: TRBD1
clone size: NA
CDR3 protein: CAISESGQGVSQPQHF
CDR3 DNA: TGTGCCATCAGTGAGTCGGGACAGGGGGTTAGTCAGCCCCAGCATTTT

J gene: TRBJ2-2
V gene: TRBV11-2
D gene: NA
clone size: once
CDR3 protein: CASSLGQIYTGELFF
CDR3 DNA: TGTGCCAGCAGCTTAGGTCAGATATACACCGGGGAGCTGTTTTTT

J gene: TRBJ2-5
V gene: TRBV15
D gene: TRBD1
clone size: NA
CDR3 protein: CAISLRGQDLTQYF
CDR3 DNA: TGTGCCATTTCTCTCCGGGGACAGGACCTGACCCAGTACTTC

J gene: TRBJ2-7
V gene: TRBV2
D gene: TRBD1
clone size: NA
CDR3 protein: CASVQGVIYEQYF
CDR3 DNA: TGTGCCTCCGTCCAGGGGGTAATCTACGAGCAGTACTTC

J gene: TRBJ2-7
V gene: TRBV2
D gene: TRBD2
clone size: few
CDR3 protein: CASSDVLAGGPYEQYF
CDR3 DNA: TGTGCCAGCAGTGACGTTCTAGCGGGAGGGCCTTACGAGCAGTACTTC

J gene: TRBJ1-2
V gene: TRBV7-9
D gene: TRBD1
clone size: NA
CDR3 protein: CASSLATGNYGYTF
CDR3 DNA: TGTGCCAGCAGCTTAGCGACAGGGAACTATGGCTACACCTTC

J gene: TRBJ1-1
V gene: TRBV6-1
D gene: NA
clone size: NA
CDR3 protein: CASRGYRGETEAFF
CDR3 DNA: TGTGCCAGCAGAGGATATAGGGGGGAAACTGAAGCTTTCTTT

J gene: TRBJ2-7
V gene: TRBV25-1
D gene: NA
clone size: NA
CDR3 protein: CASSDTSGAYEQYF
CDR3 DNA: TGTGCCAGCAGTGACACCTCGGGGGCCTACGAGCAGTACTTC

J gene: TRBJ1-1
V gene: TRBV7-9
D gene: NA
clone size: few
CDR3 protein: CASSLGAGVAEAFF
CDR3 DNA: TGTGCCAGCAGCTTAGGGGCAGGAGTGGCTGAAGCTTTCTTT

J gene: TRBJ2-5
V gene: TRBV30
D gene: NA
clone size: NA
CDR3 protein: CAWSAQETQYF
CDR3 DNA: TGTGCCTGGAGTGCCCAAGAGACCCAGTACTTC

J gene: TRBJ2-7
V gene: TRBV10-2
D gene: TRBD2
clone size: NA
CDR3 protein: CASSDPRPGGAGEQYF
CDR3 DNA: TGCGCCAGCAGTGACCCCCGACCGGGGGGGGCTGGCGAGCAGTACTTC

J gene: TRBJ1-1
V gene: TRBV27
D gene: TRBD1
clone size: NA
CDR3 protein: CASRVRDRATEAFF
CDR3 DNA: TGTGCCAGCAGGGTCCGGGACAGGGCCACTGAAGCTTTCTTT

J gene: TRBJ1-2
V gene: TRBV19
D gene: TRBD1
clone size: NA
CDR3 protein: CASSMDRGRYGYTF
CDR3 DNA: TGTGCCAGTAGTATGGACAGGGGAAGATATGGCTACACCTTC

J gene: TRBJ2-3
V gene: TRBV28
D gene: NA
clone size: NA
CDR3 protein: CASSSGGSTDTQYF
CDR3 DNA: TGTGCCAGCAGTTCTGGCGGGAGCACAGATACGCAGTATTTT

J gene: TRBJ2-3
V gene: TRBV5-1
D gene: NA
clone size: NA
CDR3 protein: CASSLEQVSTDTQYF
CDR3 DNA: TGCGCCAGCAGCTTGGAACAGGTGAGCACAGATACGCAGTATTTT

J gene: TRBJ2-2
V gene: TRBV6-1
D gene: TRBD1
clone size: NA
CDR3 protein: CASSEVTGRLYTGELFF
CDR3 DNA: TGTGCCAGCAGTGAAGTGACAGGGCGATTGTACACCGGGGAGCTGTTTTTT

J gene: TRBJ1-1
V gene: TRBV19
D gene: NA
clone size: NA
CDR3 protein: CASLRTGIGLNTEAFF
CDR3 DNA: TGTGCCAGCCTGCGAACCGGGATTGGGCTGAACACTGAAGCTTTCTTT

J gene: TRBJ1-5
V gene: TRBV7-2
D gene: NA
clone size: NA
CDR3 protein: CASSLNTGYQPQHF
CDR3 DNA: TGTGCCAGCAGCCTCAATACAGGGTATCAGCCCCAGCATTTT

J gene: TRBJ1-1
V gene: TRBV18
D gene: NA
clone size: NA
CDR3 protein: CASSPGGLTEAFF
CDR3 DNA: TGTGCCAGCTCACCTGGCGGCCTCACTGAAGCTTTCTTT

J gene: TRBJ2-1
V gene: TRBV7-9
D gene: TRBD2
clone size: NA
CDR3 protein: CASSLQAGVDSEQFF
CDR3 DNA: TGTGCCAGCAGCTTACAAGCGGGAGTCGATAGTGAGCAGTTCTTC

J gene: TRBJ2-3
V gene: TRBV29-1
D gene: TRBD1
clone size: few
CDR3 protein: CSVVRGSDTQYF
CDR3 DNA: TGCAGCGTTGTCAGGGGGTCAGATACGCAGTATTTT

J gene: TRBJ2-3
V gene: TRBV27
D gene: NA
clone size: NA
CDR3 protein: CASSLFVGYTDTQYF
CDR3 DNA: TGTGCCAGCAGTTTATTTGTGGGGTACACAGATACGCAGTATTTT

J gene: TRBJ2-7
V gene: TRBV9
D gene: TRBD2
clone size: NA
CDR3 protein: CASSSGTSGRDSYEQYF
CDR3 DNA: TGTGCCAGCAGCTCCGGGACTAGCGGGAGGGATTCCTACGAACAGTACTTC

J gene: TRBJ2-1
V gene: TRBV5-4
D gene: NA
clone size: NA
CDR3 protein: CASSLPTVFNEQFF
CDR3 DNA: TGTGCCAGCAGCCTTCCGACAGTTTTCAATGAGCAGTTCTTC

J gene: TRBJ1-2
V gene: TRBV7-2
D gene: TRBD1
clone size: few
CDR3 protein: CASSPGTGAYGYTF
CDR3 DNA: TGTGCCAGCAGCCCTGGGACAGGCGCGTATGGCTACACCTTC

J gene: TRBJ2-5
V gene: TRBV25-1
D gene: NA
clone size: NA
CDR3 protein: CASSVGISGTMETQYF
CDR3 DNA: TGTGCCAGCAGTGTAGGGATCAGTGGGACGATGGAGACCCAGTACTTC

J gene: TRBJ2-1
V gene: TRBV11-2
D gene: NA
clone size: NA
CDR3 protein: CASSLSSGGPKGEQFF
CDR3 DNA: TGTGCCAGCAGCTTATCGTCCGGAGGGCCAAAGGGTGAGCAGTTCTTC

J gene: TRBJ2-2
V gene: TRBV2
D gene: TRBD2
clone size: NA
CDR3 protein: CASRGKREYTGELFF
CDR3 DNA: TGTGCCAGCAGGGGAAAGCGGGAGTACACCGGGGAGCTGTTTTTT

J gene: TRBJ1-2
V gene: TRBV6-6
D gene: NA
clone size: NA
CDR3 protein: CASSYSVSGGYTF
CDR3 DNA: TGTGCCAGCAGTTACTCGGTCTCTGGAGGCTACACCTTC

J gene: TRBJ2-2
V gene: TRBV7-2
D gene: NA
clone size: once
CDR3 protein: CASSSRQGGTGELFF
CDR3 DNA: TGTGCCAGCAGCTCTAGACAAGGAGGTACCGGGGAGCTGTTTTTT

J gene: TRBJ2-1
V gene: TRBV19
D gene: NA
clone size: once
CDR3 protein: CASSSNPQYNEQFF
CDR3 DNA: TGTGCCAGTAGTTCGAACCCGCAGTACAATGAGCAGTTCTTC

J gene: TRBJ2-2
V gene: TRBV2
D gene: NA
clone size: NA
CDR3 protein: CASSSGTPGELFF
CDR3 DNA: TGTGCCAGCAGTTCCGGGACCCCCGGGGAGCTGTTTTTT

J gene: TRBJ2-3
V gene: TRBV9
D gene: TRBD2
clone size: NA
CDR3 protein: CASSVVGGSTDTQYF
CDR3 DNA: TGTGCCAGCAGCGTAGTCGGCGGGAGTACAGATACGCAGTATTTT

J gene: TRBJ2-3
V gene: TRBV6-5
D gene: NA
clone size: NA
CDR3 protein: CASSNDLVTPDTQYF
CDR3 DNA: TGTGCCAGCAGCAATGATCTAGTAACGCCAGATACGCAGTATTTT

J gene: TRBJ1-3
V gene: TRBV19
D gene: NA
clone size: few
CDR3 protein: CASSIAWYGGNTIYF
CDR3 DNA: TGTGCCAGTAGTATAGCCTGGTACGGAGGAAACACCATATATTTT

J gene: TRBJ2-5
V gene: TRBV7-7
D gene: TRBD1
clone size: NA
CDR3 protein: CASSLAPTGGETQYF
CDR3 DNA: TGTGCTAGCAGCTTAGCTCCGACAGGGGGAGAGACCCAGTACTTC

J gene: TRBJ1-2
V gene: TRBV5-1
D gene: NA
clone size: NA
CDR3 protein: CASSLTAEGNYGYTF
CDR3 DNA: TGCGCCAGCAGTCTGACGGCGGAAGGTAACTATGGCTACACCTTC